This T cell receptor (beta chain) was captured in a study of blood T cell repertoires in COVID-19. V was trimmed by 2 bases and J by 3 bases, leaving 7 bases between them. This CDR3 is 13 amino acids long. The germline CDR1 and CDR2 sequences are KGHSH and LQKENI. Source study methods: Nucleated cell number was recorded as an estimate derived from reference gene primer amplification. Generated by immunoSEQ multiplex PCR, the TCRdb table keeps only in-frame clones and is missing some. V, J and clone size derive from that table, while D and trimming were established from the DNA sequence. The sample yields 30,000 to 35,000 clones, 85% seen once.

The source is a human donor with acute or convalescent COVID-19. The donor label of this sample is uncertain. The chain joins TRBV18 to TRBJ1-1, with D perhaps matching TRBD1 (5 bases). The sequencing sample was made of peripheral blood. This CDR3 is CASSPDRHTEAFF. CDR3 DNA sequence: TGTGCCAGCTCACCAGACAGACACACTGAAGCTTTCTTT.